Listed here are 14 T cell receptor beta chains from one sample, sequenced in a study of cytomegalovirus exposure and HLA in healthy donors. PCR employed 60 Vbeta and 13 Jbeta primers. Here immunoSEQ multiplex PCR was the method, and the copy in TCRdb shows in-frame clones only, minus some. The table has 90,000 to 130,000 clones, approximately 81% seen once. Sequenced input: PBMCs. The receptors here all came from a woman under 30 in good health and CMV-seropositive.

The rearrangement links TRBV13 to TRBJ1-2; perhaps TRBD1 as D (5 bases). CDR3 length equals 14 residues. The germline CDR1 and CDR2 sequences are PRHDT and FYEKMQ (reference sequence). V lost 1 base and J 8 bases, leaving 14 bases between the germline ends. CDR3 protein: CASSLDVGPNGYTF. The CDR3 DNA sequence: TGTGCCAGCAGCTTAGACGTGGGGCCAAACGGCTACACCTTC.

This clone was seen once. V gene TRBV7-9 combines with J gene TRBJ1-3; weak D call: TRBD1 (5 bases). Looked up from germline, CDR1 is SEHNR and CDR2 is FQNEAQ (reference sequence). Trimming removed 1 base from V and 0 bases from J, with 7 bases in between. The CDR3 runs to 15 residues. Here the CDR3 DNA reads TGTGCCAGCAGCTTAGGACAGCTCTCTGGAAACACCATATATTTT. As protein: CASSLGQLSGNTIYF.

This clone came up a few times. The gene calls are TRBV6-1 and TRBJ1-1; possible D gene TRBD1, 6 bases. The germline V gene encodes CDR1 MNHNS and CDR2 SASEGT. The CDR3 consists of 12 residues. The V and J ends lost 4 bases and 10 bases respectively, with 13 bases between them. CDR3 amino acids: CASSGTERLAFF. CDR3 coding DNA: TGTGCCAGCAGTGGGACAGAACGATTAGCTTTCTTT.

CDR3 region: CASSLSSGRYEQYF. CDR3 DNA: TGTGCCAGCAGCCTTTCTAGCGGGAGATACGAGCAGTACTTC. The rearrangement uses TRBV13 and TRBJ2-7, with 10 bases identical to TRBD2. CDR1 and CDR2 (germline): PRHDT, FYEKMQ (reference sequence). The CDR3 is 14 amino acids. V shed 5 bases, J shed 4 bases, and the junction held 5 bases outside the gene matches.

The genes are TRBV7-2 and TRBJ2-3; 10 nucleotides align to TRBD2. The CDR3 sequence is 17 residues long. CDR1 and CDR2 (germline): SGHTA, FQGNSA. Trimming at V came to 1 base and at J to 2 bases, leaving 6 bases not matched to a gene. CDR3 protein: CASSLELLAGITDTQYF. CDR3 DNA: TGTGCCAGCAGCTTAGAACTACTAGCGGGGATCACAGATACGCAGTATTTT. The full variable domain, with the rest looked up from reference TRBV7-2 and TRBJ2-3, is GAGVSQSPSNKVTEKGKDVELRCDPISGHTALYWYRQSLGQGLEFLIYFQGNSAPDKSGLPSDRFSAERTGGSVSTLTIQRTQQEDSAVYLCASSLELLAGITDTQYFGPGTRLTVL.

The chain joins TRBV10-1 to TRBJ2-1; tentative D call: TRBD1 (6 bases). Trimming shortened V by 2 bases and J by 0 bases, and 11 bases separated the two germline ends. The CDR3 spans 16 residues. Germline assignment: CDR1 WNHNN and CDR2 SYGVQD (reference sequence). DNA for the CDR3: TGCGCCAGCAGTGAGGAGGGGGTACCCTCCTACAATGAGCAGTTCTTC. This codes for CASSEEGVPSYNEQFF.

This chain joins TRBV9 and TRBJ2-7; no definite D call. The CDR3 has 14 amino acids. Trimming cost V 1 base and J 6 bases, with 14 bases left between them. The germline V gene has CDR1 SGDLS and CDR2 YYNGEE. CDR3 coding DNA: TGTGCCAGCAGCGTAACCCCAAGGCAGGTCGAGCAGTACTTC. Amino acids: CASSVTPRQVEQYF.

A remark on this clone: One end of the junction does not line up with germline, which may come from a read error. The CDR3 nucleotides read TGTGCCGGCAGCTTAGCCTGGGGGGGAAGCCAGCCCCAGCATTTT. Its protein product is CAGSLAWGGSQPQHF. The chain recombines TRBV7-8 with TRBJ1-5, with D tentatively TRBD1 (5 bases). CDR3 length: 15 amino acids. Germline V gene lookup returns CDR1 SGHVS and CDR2 FQNEAQ.

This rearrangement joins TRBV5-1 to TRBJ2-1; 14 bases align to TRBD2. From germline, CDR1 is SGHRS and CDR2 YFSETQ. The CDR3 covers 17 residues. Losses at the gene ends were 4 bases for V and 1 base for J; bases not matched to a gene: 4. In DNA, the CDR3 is TGCGCCAGCAGCCCACGACTAGCGGGAGGGTCCTACAATGAGCAGTTCTTC. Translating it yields CASSPRLAGGSYNEQFF.

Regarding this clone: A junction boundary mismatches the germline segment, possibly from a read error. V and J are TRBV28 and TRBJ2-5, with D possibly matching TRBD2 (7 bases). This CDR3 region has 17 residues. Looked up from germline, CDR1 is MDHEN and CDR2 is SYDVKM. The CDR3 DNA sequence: TGTGCCAGTAGTTGGGGAGGGGGTCTGGCGGGGGAAGAGACCCAGTACTTC. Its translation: CASSWGGGLAGEETQYF.

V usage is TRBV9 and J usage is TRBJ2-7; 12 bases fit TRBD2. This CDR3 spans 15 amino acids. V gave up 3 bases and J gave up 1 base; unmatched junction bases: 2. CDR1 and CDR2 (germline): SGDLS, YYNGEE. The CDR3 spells CASSEGLAGSYEQYF. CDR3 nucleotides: TGTGCCAGCAGCGAGGGACTAGCGGGTTCCTACGAGCAGTACTTC.

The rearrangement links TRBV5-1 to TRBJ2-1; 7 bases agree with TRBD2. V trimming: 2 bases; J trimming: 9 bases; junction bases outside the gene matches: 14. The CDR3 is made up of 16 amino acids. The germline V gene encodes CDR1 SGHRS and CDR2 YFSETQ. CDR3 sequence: CASSLREGRGRFEQFF. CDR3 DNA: TGCGCCAGCAGCTTAAGGGAGGGGCGGGGCCGTTTTGAGCAGTTCTTC.

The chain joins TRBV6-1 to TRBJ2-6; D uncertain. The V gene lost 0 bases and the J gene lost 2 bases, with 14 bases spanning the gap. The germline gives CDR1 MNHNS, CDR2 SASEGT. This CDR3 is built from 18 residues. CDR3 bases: TGTGCCAGCAGTGAAGCGTCTTCTCGGAGCACTGGGGCCAACGTCCTGACTTTC. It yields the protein CASSEASSRSTGANVLTF.

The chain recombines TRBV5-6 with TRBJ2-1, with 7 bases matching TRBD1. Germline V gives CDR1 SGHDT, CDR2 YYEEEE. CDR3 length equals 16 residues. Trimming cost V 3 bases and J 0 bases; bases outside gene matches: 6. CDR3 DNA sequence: TGTGCCAGCAGCTGGACCGGGACAGACTCCTACAATGAGCAGTTCTTC. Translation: CASSWTGTDSYNEQFF.